This TCR beta chain was sequenced in a study of beta chain features in type 1 diabetes. A remark on this clone: Antigen specificity is unknown.

Regarding the study as a whole: Sampled from patients, naive, central memory and Treg TCRB repertoires appeared more similar than those sampled from healthy donors. Shorter TCRB CDR3s, moderately but significantly so, were found in Type 1 diabetes patients in all four CD4+ subsets.

The V gene end was trimmed by 4 bases and the J gene end by 5 bases; junction bases not matched to a gene: 11. The CDR3 contains 15 residues. Germline-derived CDR1 and CDR2 are GTSNPN and SVGIG (reference sequence). The sequenced template was cDNA made from the entire isolated RNA. The average output of naive, central memory and regulatory T cell samples was several million reads. Profiling relied on immunoSEQ multiplex PCR, and the TCRdb table lists in-frame clones only, not all of them. Among about 240,000 clones listed, roughly 13% were seen once. This chain joins TRBV30 and TRBJ2-3; TRBD2 agrees at 8 bases. This sequence was found in a man aged 30-40 years with type 1 diabetes. The sample was naive CD4+ T cells from blood. For the CDR3, the DNA is TGTGCCTGGACCTTAAGCGGGAGCAGGTTAGATACGCAGTATTTT. The encoded protein is CAWTLSGSRLDTQYF.